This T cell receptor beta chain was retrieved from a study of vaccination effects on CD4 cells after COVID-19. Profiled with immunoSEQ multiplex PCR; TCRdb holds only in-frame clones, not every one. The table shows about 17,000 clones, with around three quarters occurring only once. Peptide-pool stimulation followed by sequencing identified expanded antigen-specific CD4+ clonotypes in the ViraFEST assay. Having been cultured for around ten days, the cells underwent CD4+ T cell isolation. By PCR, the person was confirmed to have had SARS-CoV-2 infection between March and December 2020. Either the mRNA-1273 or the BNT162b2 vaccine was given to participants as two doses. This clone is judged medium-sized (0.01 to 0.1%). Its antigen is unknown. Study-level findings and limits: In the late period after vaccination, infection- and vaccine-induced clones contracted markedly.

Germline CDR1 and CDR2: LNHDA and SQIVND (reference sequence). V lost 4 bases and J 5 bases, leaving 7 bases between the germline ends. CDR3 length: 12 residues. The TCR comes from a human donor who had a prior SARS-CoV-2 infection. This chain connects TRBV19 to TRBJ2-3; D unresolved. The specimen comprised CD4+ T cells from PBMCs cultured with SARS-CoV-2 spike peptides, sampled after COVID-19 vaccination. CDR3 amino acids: CASSSLGDTQYF. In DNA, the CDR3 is TGTGCCAGTAGTAGTTTGGGAGATACGCAGTATTTT.